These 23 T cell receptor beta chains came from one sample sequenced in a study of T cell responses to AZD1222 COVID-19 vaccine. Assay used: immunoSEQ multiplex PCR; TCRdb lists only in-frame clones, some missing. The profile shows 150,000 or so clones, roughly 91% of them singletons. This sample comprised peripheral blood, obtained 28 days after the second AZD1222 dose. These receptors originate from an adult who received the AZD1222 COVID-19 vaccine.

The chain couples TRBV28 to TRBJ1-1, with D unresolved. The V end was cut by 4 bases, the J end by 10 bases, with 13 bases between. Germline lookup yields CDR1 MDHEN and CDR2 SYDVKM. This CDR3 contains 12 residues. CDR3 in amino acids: CASSSSTSRAFF. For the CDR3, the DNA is TGTGCCAGCAGTTCGTCTACATCGAGAGCTTTCTTT.

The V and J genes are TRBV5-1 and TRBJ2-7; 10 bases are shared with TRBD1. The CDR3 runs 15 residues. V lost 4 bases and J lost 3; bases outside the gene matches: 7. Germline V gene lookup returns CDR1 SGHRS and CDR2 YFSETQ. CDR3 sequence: CASSPQGTGVYEQYF. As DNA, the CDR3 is TGCGCCAGCAGCCCCCAGGGGACAGGGGTCTACGAGCAGTACTTC. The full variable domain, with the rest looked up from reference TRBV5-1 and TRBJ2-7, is KAGVTQTPRYLIKTRGQQVTLSCSPISGHRSVSWYQQTPGQGLQFLFEYFSETQRNKGNFPGRFSGRQFSNSRSEMNVSTLELGDSALYLCASSPQGTGVYEQYFGPGTRLTVT.

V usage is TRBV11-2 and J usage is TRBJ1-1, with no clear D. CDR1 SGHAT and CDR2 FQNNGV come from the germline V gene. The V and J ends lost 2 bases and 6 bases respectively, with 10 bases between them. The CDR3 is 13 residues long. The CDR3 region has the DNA TGTGCCAGCAGCTTAATAGGTGGGGCTGAAGCTTTCTTT. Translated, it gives CASSLIGGAEAFF.

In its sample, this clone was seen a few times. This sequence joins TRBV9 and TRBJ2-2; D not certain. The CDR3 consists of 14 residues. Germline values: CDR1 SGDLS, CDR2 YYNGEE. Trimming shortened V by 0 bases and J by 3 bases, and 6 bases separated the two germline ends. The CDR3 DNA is TGTGCCAGCAGCGTAGTGGTCGACACCGGGGAGCTGTTTTTT. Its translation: CASSVVVDTGELFF.

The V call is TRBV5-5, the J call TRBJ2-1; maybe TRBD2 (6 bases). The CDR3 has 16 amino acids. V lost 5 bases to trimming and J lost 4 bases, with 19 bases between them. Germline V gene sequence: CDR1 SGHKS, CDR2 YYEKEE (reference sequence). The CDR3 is CASRRDRGVEYNEQFF. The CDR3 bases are TGTGCCAGCAGGCGGGACCGAGGGGTGGAGTACAATGAGCAGTTCTTC. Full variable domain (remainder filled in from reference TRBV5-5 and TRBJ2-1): DAGVTQSPTHLIKTRGQQVTLRCSPISGHKSVSWYQQVLGQGPQFIFQYYEKEERGRGNFPDRFSARQFPNYSSELNVNALLLGDSALYLCASRRDRGVEYNEQFFGPGTRLTVL.

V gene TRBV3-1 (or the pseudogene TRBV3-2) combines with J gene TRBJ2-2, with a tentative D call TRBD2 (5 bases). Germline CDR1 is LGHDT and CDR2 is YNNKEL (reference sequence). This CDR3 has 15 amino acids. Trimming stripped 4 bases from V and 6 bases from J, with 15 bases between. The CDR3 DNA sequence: TGTGCCAGCAGCCTCCGGGGTCTTAAACCCGGGGAGCTGTTTTTT. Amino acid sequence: CASSLRGLKPGELFF.

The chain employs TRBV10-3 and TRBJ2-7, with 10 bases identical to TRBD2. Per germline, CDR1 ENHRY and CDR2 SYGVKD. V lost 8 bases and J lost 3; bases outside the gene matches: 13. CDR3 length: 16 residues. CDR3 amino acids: CAIEGTSETRNYEQYF. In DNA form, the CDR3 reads TGTGCCATCGAAGGGACTAGCGAGACAAGGAACTACGAGCAGTACTTC.

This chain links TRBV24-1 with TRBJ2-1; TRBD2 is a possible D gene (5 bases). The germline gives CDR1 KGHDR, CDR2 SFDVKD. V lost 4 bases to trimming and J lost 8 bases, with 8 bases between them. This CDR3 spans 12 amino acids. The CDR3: CATSDPSHEQFF. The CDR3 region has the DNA TGTGCCACCAGTGACCCTAGCCATGAGCAGTTCTTC.

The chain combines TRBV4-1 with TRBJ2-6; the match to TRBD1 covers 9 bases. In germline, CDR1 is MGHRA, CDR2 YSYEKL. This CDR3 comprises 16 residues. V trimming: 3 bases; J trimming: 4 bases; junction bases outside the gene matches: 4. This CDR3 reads CASSQDRGSGANVLTF. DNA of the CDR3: TGCGCCAGCAGCCAGGACAGGGGATCCGGGGCCAACGTCCTGACTTTC.

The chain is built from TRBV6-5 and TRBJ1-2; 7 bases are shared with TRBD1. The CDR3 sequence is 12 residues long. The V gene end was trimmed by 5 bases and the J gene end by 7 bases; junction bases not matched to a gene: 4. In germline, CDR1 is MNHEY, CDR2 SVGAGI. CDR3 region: CASSRQGLGYTF. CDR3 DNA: TGTGCCAGCAGTAGACAGGGACTTGGCTACACCTTC.

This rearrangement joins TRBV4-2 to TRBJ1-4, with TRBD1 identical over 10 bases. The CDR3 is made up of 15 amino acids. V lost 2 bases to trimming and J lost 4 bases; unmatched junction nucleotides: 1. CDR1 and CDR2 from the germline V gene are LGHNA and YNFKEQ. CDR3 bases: TGTGCCAGCAGCCAACGGACAGGGGGTAATGAAAAACTGTTTTTT. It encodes CASSQRTGGNEKLFF.

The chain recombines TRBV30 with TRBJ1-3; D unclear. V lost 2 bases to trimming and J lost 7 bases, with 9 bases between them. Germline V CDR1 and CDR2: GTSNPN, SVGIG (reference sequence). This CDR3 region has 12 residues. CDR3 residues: CAWSRRSNTIYF. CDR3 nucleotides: TGTGCCTGGAGTCGAAGGTCTAACACCATATATTTT.

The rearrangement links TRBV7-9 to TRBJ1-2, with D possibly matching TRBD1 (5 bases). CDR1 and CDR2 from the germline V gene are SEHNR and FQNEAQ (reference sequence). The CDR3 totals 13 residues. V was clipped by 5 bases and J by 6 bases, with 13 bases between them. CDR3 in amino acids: CASSEGLWNGYTF. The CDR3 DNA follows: TGTGCCAGCAGCGAGGGGCTTTGGAATGGCTACACCTTC.

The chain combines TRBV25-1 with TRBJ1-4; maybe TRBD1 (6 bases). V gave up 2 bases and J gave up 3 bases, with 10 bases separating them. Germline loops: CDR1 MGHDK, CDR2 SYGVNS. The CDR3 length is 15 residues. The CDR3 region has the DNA TGTGCCAGCAGTGAACCGGGGGCGGCTAATGAAAAACTGTTTTTT. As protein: CASSEPGAANEKLFF.

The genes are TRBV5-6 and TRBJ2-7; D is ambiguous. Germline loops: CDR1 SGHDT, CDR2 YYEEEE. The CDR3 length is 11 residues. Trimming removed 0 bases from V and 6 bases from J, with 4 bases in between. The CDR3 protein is CASSLASEQYF. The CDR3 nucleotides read TGTGCCAGCAGCTTGGCGTCCGAGCAGTACTTC. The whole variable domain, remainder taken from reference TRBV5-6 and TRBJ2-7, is DAGVTQSPTHLIKTRGQQVTLRCSPKSGHDTVSWYQQALGQGPQFIFQYYEEEERQRGNFPDRFSGHQFPNYSSELNVNALLLGDSALYLCASSLASEQYFGPGTRLTVT.

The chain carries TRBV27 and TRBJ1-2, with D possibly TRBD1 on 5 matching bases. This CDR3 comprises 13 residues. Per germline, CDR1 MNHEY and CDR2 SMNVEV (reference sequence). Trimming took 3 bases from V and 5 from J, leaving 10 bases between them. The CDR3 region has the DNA TGTGCCAGCAGTTTGGAGGCAGGGTATGGCTACACCTTC. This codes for CASSLEAGYGYTF.

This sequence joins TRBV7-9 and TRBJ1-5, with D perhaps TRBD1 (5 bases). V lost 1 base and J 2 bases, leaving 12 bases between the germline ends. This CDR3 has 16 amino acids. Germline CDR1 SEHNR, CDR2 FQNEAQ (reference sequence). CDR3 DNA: TGTGCCAGCAGCTTAGGTCAAAGCAGGGGCAATCAGCCCCAGCATTTT. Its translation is CASSLGQSRGNQPQHF.

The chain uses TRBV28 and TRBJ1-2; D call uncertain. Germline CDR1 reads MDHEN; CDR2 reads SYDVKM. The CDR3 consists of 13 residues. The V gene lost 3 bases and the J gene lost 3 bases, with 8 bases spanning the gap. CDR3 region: CASSLSGYYGYTF. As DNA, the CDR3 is TGTGCCAGCAGTTTGTCGGGTTACTATGGCTACACCTTC.

The CDR3 loop is CASSLDRGCPMTGGRQYF. The DNA of the CDR3 is TGTGCCAGCAGCTTAGATCGTGGTTGCCCAATGACAGGGGGCCGGCAGTACTTC. The rearrangement links TRBV11-3 to TRBJ2-7; the match to TRBD1 covers 10 bases. V lost 0 bases, J lost 9 bases, and 17 bases stayed unmatched. From germline, CDR1 is SGHNT and CDR2 YENEEA. CDR3 length equals 18 residues.

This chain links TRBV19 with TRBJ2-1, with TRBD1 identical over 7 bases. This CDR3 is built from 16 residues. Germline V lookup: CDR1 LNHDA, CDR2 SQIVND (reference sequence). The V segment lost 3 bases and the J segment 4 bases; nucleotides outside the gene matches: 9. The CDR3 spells CASSIDLRDRYNEQFF. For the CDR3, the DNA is TGTGCCAGTAGTATCGACCTCCGGGACAGATACAATGAGCAGTTCTTC.

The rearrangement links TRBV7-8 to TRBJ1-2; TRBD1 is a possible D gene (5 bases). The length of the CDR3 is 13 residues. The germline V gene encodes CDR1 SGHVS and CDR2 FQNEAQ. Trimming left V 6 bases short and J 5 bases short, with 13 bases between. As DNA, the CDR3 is TGTGCCAGCAGGTGGACCCGGGGGTATGGCTACACCTTC. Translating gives CASRWTRGYGYTF. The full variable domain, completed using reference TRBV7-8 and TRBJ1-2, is GAGVSQSPRYKVAKRGQDVALRCDPISGHVSLFWYQQALGQGPEFLTYFQNEAQLDKSGLPSDRFFAERPEGSVSTLKIQRTQQEDSAVYLCASRWTRGYGYTFGSGTRLTVV.

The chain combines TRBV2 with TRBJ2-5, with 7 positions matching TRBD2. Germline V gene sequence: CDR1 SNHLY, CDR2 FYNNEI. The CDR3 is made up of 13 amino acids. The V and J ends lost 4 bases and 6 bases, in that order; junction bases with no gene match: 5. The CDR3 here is CASSGTSRQTQYF. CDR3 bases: TGTGCCAGCAGTGGGACTAGTCGACAGACCCAGTACTTC.

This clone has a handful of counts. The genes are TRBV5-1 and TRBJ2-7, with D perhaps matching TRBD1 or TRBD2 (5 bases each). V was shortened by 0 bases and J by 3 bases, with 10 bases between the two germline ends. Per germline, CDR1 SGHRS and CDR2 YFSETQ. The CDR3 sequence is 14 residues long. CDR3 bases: TGCGCCAGCAGCTTGGGGGGGAGAAGCTACGAGCAGTACTTC. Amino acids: CASSLGGRSYEQYF.